A selection of T cell receptor beta chains follows, all from one sample in a study of blood T cell repertoires in COVID-19. TCRdb keeps only in-frame clones here, not all; method: immunoSEQ multiplex PCR. Of about 410,000 clones listed, approximately 90% are singletons. Sequenced input: peripheral blood. The receptors were gathered from a woman aged 25 to 39 with active or convalescent COVID-19. The CDR3 runs from the conserved cysteine through the conserved F or W. The D gene is left open where the match is weak. Rows may omit the clone size; those that give it use once, few, many or a size class.

size,D,J,V,CDR3,DNA
once,-,TRBJ2-5,TRBV19,CASSAQKETQYF,TGTGCCAGTAGTGCACAGAAAGAGACCCAGTACTTC
-,TRBD1,TRBJ1-1,TRBV6-1,CASSEIEDRGSEAFF,TGTGCCAGCAGTGAAATCGAGGACAGGGGATCGGAAGCTTTCTTT
once,TRBD1,TRBJ2-7,TRBV28,CASSPWTGVTYEQYF,TGTGCCAGCAGTCCATGGACAGGGGTCACCTACGAGCAGTACTTC
-,-,TRBJ2-3,TRBV5-5,CASSSPGTQYF,TGTGCCAGCAGCTCACCCGGGACGCAGTATTTT
-,-,TRBJ1-1,TRBV6-1,CASSDAGGLTEAFF,TGTGCCAGCAGTGATGCGGGCGGGTTGACTGAAGCTTTCTTT
-,TRBD1,TRBJ1-5,TRBV2,CASSTGGTSNQPQHF,TGTGCCAGCAGCACAGGGGGTACCAGCAATCAGCCCCAGCATTTT
once,-,TRBJ1-2,TRBV21-1,CASIYQRTGGPYGYTF,TGTGCCAGCATCTACCAACGGACAGGGGGCCCGTATGGCTACACCTTC
-,-,TRBJ2-1,TRBV2,CASSRDSGPSYNEQFF,TGTGCCAGCAGCCGGGACAGCGGGCCCTCTTACAATGAGCAGTTCTTC
-,-,TRBJ2-2,TRBV9,CASTVGGLLLSGELFF,TGTGCCAGCACCGTTGGCGGCCTCCTACTGTCCGGGGAGCTGTTTTTT
-,-,TRBJ2-3,TRBV5-1,CASSLVEQGGRDTQYF,TGCGCCAGCAGCTTGGTTGAGCAAGGCGGGCGAGATACGCAGTATTTT